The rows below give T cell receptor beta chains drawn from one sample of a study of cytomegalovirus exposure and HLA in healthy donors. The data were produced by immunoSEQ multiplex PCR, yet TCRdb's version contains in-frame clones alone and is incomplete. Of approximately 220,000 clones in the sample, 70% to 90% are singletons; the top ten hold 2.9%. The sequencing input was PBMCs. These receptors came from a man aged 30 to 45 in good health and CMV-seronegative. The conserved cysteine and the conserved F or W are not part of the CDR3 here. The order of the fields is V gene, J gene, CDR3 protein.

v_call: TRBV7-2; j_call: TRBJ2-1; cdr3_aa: ASSLERAGTTLANEQF
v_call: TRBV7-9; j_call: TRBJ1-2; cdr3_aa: ASSLGGQGENYGYT
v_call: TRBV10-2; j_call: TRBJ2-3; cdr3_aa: AARTGHTDTQY
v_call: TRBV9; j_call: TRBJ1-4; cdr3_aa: ASSVGGGSRHEKLF
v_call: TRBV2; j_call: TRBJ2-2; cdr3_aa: ASKTGRTGELF
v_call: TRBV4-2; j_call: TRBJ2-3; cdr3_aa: ASSQGPTDTQY
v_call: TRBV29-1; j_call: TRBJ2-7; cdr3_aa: SVGGTGGLYEQY
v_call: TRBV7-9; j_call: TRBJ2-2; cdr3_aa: ASSLDRIGTGELF
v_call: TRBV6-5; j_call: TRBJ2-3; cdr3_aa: ASSQGQGADTQY
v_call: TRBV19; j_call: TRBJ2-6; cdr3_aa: ASSLGLAGALRVGANVLT
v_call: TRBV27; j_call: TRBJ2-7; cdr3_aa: ASSRRQIPYEQY
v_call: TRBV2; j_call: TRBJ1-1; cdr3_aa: ASSGGGVSTEAF
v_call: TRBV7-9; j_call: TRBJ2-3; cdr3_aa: ASSLVTDADTQY
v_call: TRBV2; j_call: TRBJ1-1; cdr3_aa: ASRRPRDRSDTEAF
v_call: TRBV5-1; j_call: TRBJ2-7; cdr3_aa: ASSDRTVSYEQY
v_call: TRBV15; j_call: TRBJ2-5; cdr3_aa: ATSRAGTGAETQY
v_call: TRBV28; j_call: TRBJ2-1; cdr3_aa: ASSHSGGTYNEQF
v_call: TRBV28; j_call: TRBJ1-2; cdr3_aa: ASSLDLRGLEGYT
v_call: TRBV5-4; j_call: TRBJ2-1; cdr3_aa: ASSFGGAQGEF
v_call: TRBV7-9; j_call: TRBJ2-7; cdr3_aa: ASSLGWVAGSEQY
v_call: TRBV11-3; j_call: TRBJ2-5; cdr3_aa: ASSLGTGLTQY
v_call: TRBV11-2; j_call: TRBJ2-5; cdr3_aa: ASSFLPGGLVETQY
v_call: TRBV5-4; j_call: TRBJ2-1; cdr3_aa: ASSSGQGFGVEQF
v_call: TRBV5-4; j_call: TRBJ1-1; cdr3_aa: ASRGGNTEAF
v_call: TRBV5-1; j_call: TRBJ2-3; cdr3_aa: ASTHRGGGTDTQY
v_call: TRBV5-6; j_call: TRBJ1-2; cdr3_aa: ASRPGQSLGSGYT
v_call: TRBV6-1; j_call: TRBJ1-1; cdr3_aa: ASSDEGRRTEAF
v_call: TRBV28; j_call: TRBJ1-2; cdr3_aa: ASRGGSRDYGYT
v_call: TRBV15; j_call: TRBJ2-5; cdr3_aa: ATSRGGGSQETQY
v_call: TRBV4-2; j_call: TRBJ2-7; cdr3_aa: ASSQEGAPRGSLREQY
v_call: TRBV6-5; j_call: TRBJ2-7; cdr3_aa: ASSYSSTGHYEQY